This entry features one T cell receptor (beta chain) sequence. This clonotype was counted between two and nine times. The specificity of this receptor is unknown. No much larger clonotype is one base removed from it; base qualities were not supplied. Every donor was a healthy Caucasian. The twin cohort consisted of three pairs of female monozygotic twins, all aged roughly 18 to 30 years. Peripheral blood mononuclear cells were the source from which RNA for the TCR libraries was isolated. V has 7 bases trimmed and J has 4 bases trimmed; junction bases matching no gene number 6. CDR1 and CDR2 are drawn from the germline V gene: SGHRS, YFSETQ. The CDR3, cysteine through phenylalanine, is 14 amino acids long. Only the CDR3 DNA is retained, 42 bases long and in frame from the first base. Receptor amplification or capture employed 5' RACE. TCRdb lists the instrument as Illumina HiSeq 2000. Template switching added a universal primer binding site, and the final cDNA carried a unique molecular identifier that allowed TCR cDNA molecules to be counted accurately. Specific primers in the conserved constant-segment region were used to synthesize first-strand cDNA for TCR alpha and beta chains. To control for contamination, every cDNA library carried two barcodes: a SMART-Mk sample barcode plus Illumina barcodes. TruSeq adapter sequences and Illumina sample barcodes were added in two successive PCR steps. The Illumina HiSeq platform was used with custom primers to sequence TCR alpha and beta cDNA libraries. From the authors' description of their analysis: Unique molecular identifiers were extracted from raw reads with MiGEC, and CDR3 positions were determined with MiXCR. Recombination models were inferred per individual with the repgenHMM and IGoR tools using an EM algorithm. The tcR package in R was used for shared clonotype analysis, with sharing normalized by the product of cloneset sizes. To study raw recombination without the effects of thymic and clonal selection, out-of-frame nonproductive sequences were analyzed. TCRdb reworked the public reads: Q25 trimming with fastp, MiXCR clone assembly, productive beta chains retained. For every CDR3 protein sequence, its rows merge into one entry that carries the most common genes and DNA. The V and J calls come from TCRdb's annotation, not from the publication. The sample table lists over 600,000 distinct CDR3 sequences, about 20% of them with a count of one. The ten top clones hold roughly 4% of the sample.

These data are taken from a study of identical twins (dated by TCRdb to 2016 to 2017). Describing the broader study: The study deep-sequenced TCR alpha and beta repertoires from monozygotic twins, unrelated adults of various ages and cord blood to test whether fetal clonotypes persist. Replicate twin experiments were performed at different times using different library preparation protocols to rule out contamination.

The research as a whole found: A weaker excess of twin sharing was found in beta out-of-frame sequences because the signal-to-noise ratio was lowered by fewer shared sequences. Compared with coincidental sharing between unrelated individuals, out-of-frame TCR alpha sequences shared between twins showed an excess of sequences with low generation probability. Zero-insertion analyses could be partly confounded by invariant T cells such as MAIT and iNKT, although diverse VJ usage argued against such confounding for most clonotypes. Abundant cord blood beta clonotypes carried fewer insertions; young adult naive repertoires showed a weaker similar trend, while memory repertoires showed none. In monozygotic twins, out-of-frame TCR alpha sharing was systematically underestimated by recombination models, although the models agreed with sharing between unrelated individuals. Because the same donors could not be followed over many years, the conclusions relied on cross-sectional statistical analysis.

This sample was also put to use in a study of T cells expressing NK-cell markers. The second paper further reports: Three sorted T-cell subsets (CD3+CD56+NKG2C+, CD3+CD56+NKG2C- and CD3+CD56-NKG2C+) from several donors had their TCR beta-chain repertoires profiled. Among the eight sequenced donors, seven were HCMV-seropositive and one was HCMV-seronegative. To restrict sorting to alphabetaTCR-expressing T cells, an anti-gammadeltaTCR antibody was added in several experiments. In a handful of donors, the dominant CD3+CD56+NKG2C+ clonotypes were among the top 10 CD8+ clonotypes and accounted for about 1.0-7.0% of CD8+ T cells. Those dominant clonotypes were again the most abundant among CD3+CD56-NKG2C+ cells in four donors, at roughly 25-60.1%. It remained unclear whether the expanded NKG2C-expressing T cell clones were specific for HCMV antigens. The eight sequenced donors were randomly selected healthy volunteers, three men and five women. To determine HCMV serostatus, a commercial ELISA kit was used to detect HCMV-specific IgG in serum. For roughly six donors, bulk peripheral blood T-cell repertoires were also sequenced from unsorted PBMC. MIGEC was used to demultiplex reads and group reads by UMI, and MiTCR was used to assemble and quantify clonotypes. Only TCR cDNA sequences supported by at least two reads were kept to exclude erroneous sequences. The tcR package was used for downstream repertoire analysis, and clonotypes were matched across fractions by CDR3 nucleotide sequence plus V segment. VDJmatch was used to annotate antigen specificity against VDJdb, with one amino acid substitution in CDR3 allowed.

Sequenced sample: PBMCs. This TCR came from a woman aged 18-35 years in good health. The V and J genes are TRBV5-1 and TRBJ2-2; 8 of the junction bases match TRBD1. The DNA sequence is TGCGCCAGCCTTGGACAGGGAAGCACCGGGGAGCTGTTTTTT. Its protein product is CASLGQGSTGELFF. This CDR3, with the reference TRBV5-1 and TRBJ2-2 proteins standing in past its ends, gives the full variable domain KAGVTQTPRYLIKTRGQQVTLSCSPISGHRSVSWYQQTPGQGLQFLFEYFSETQRNKGNFPGRFSGRQFSNSRSEMNVSTLELGDSALYLCASLGQGSTGELFFGEGSRLTVL.